The sequence of this T cell receptor (beta chain) was determined in a study of blood T cell repertoires in COVID-19. Study at large: The United States, Italy and Spain were the sources of the acute and convalescent COVID-19 samples. PBMCs, B-cell-depleted T cells, or T cells provided the cDNA or gDNA that made up the material.

CDR1 and CDR2 (germline): SGHRS, YFSETQ. The CDR3 runs 16 residues. Trimming removed 5 bases from V and 11 bases from J, with 23 bases in between. Repertoires were generated with immunoSEQ multiplex PCR, while TCRdb's copy carries only in-frame clones and drops some. The sample yields approximately 150,000 clones, 88% seen once. This clone has a handful of counts. Sequencing was performed on peripheral blood. This chain uses TRBV5-1 with TRBJ1-6; a possible D gene is TRBD1 (6 bases). This sequence was found in a human donor with COVID-19, enrolled during active disease. The donor label of this sample is uncertain. As DNA, the CDR3 is TGCGCCAGCAGTTTCGGGTACCCAGGGGACGGAGCACCCCTCCACTTT. Its translation is CASSFGYPGDGAPLHF.